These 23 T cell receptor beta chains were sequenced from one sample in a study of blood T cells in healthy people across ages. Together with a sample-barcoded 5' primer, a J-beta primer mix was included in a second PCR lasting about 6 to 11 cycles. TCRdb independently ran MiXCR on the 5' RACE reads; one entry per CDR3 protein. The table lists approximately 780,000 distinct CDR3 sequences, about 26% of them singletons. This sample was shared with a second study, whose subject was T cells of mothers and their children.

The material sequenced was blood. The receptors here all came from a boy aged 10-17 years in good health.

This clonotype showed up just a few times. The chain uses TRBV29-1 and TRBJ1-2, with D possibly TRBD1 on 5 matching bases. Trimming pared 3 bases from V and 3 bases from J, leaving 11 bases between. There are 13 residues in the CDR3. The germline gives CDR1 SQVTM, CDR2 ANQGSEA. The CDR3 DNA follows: TGCAGCGTTGAGGGCAGGGAGTACTATGGCTACACCTTC. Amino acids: CSVEGREYYGYTF.

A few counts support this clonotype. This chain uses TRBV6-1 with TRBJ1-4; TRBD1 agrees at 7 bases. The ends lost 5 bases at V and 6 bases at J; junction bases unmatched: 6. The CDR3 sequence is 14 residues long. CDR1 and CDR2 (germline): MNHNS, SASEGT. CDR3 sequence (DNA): TGTGCCAGCAGTCCGACAGGGTGGCATGAAAAACTGTTTTTT. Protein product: CASSPTGWHEKLFF.

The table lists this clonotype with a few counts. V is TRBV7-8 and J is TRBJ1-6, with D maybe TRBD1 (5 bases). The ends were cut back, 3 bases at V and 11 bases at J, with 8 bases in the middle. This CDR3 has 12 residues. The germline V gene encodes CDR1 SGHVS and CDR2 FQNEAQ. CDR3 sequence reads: CASSFSGPPLHF. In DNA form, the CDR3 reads TGTGCCAGCAGCTTTTCAGGGCCACCCCTCCACTTT.

As DNA, the CDR3 is TGTGCCAGCAGTTCCCCGGACAGGGGCCCCGTCCAAGAGACCCAGTACTTC. This codes for CASSSPDRGPVQETQYF. The chain joins TRBV6-6 to TRBJ2-5, with 9 bases that match TRBD1. Germline CDR1 and CDR2: MNHNY and SVGAGI (reference sequence). The CDR3 contains 17 residues. V gave up 4 bases and J gave up 1 base; unmatched junction bases: 10.

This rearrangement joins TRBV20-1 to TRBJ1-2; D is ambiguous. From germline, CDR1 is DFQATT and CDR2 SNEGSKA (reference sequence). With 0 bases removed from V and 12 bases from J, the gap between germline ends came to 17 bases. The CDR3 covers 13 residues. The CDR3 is CSARDPRSEIHTF. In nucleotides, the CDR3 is TGCAGTGCTAGAGATCCGCGCTCCGAAATCCACACCTTC.

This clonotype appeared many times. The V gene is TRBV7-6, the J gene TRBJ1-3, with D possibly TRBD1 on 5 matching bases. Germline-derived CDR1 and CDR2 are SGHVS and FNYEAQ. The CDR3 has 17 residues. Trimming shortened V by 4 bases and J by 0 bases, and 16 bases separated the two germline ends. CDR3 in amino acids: CASSSGVGAASGNTIYF. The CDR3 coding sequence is TGTGCCAGCAGCTCCGGCGTCGGGGCAGCCTCTGGAAACACCATATATTTT.

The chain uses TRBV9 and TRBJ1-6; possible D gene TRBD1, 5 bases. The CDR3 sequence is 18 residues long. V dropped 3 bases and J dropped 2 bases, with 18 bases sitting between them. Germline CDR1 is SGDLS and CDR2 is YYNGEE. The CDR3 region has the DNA TGTGCCAGCAGCGGCGGTGGAAGCTCAGGGACCTATAATTCACCCCTCCACTTT. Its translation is CASSGGGSSGTYNSPLHF.

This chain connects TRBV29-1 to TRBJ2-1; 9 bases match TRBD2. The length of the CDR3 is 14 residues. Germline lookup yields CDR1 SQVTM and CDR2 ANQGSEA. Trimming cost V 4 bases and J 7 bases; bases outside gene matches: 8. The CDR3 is CSVGAGGRMNEQFF. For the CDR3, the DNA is TGCAGCGTTGGTGCGGGGGGGCGTATGAATGAGCAGTTCTTC.

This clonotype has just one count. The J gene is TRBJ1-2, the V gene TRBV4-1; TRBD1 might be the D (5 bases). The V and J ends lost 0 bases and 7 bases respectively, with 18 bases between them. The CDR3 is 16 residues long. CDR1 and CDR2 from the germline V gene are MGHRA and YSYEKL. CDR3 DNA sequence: TGCGCCAGCAGCCAAGATTGGAGCCTTGGGGACTTTGGCTACACCTTC. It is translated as CASSQDWSLGDFGYTF.

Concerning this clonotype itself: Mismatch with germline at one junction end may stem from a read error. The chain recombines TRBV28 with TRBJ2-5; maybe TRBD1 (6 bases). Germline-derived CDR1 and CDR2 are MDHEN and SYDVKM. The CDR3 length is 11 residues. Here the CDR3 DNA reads TGTGCCAGCAGTTTAGGGGGCCCCATAGACTTC. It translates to CASSLGGPIDF.

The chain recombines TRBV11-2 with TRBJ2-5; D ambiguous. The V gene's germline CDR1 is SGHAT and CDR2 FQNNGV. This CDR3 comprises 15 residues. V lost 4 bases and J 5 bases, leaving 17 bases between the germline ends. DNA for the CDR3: TGTGCCAGCAGCTCCGGGCCGGAGTTGGGGGAGACCCAGTACTTC. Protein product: CASSSGPELGETQYF. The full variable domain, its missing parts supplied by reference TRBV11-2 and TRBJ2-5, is EAGVAQSPRYKIIEKRQSVAFWCNPISGHATLYWYQQILGQGPKLLIQFQNNGVVDDSQLPKDRFSAERLKGVDSTLKIQPAKLEDSAVYLCASSSGPELGETQYFGPGTRLLVL.

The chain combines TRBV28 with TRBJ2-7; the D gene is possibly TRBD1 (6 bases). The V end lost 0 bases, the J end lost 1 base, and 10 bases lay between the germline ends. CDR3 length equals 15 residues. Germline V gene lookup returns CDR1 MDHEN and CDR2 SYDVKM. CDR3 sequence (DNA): TGTGCCAGCAGTTTATGGGGCACAGGGTCCTACGAGCAGTACTTC. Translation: CASSLWGTGSYEQYF.

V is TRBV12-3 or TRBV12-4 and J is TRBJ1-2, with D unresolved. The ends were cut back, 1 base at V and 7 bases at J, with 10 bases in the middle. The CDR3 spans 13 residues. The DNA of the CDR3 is TGTGCCAGCAGTTTAGGGGGAGGGTCTGGCTACACCTTC. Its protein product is CASSLGGGSGYTF.

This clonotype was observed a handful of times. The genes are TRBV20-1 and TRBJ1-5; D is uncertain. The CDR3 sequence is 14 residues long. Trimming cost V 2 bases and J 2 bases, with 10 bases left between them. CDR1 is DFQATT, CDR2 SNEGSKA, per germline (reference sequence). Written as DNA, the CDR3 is TGCAGTGCTAGAATGTTGAGGGGCAATCAGCCCCAGCATTTT. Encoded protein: CSARMLRGNQPQHF.

The DNA of the CDR3 is TGTGCCAGCAGCGCCGGCGGTCAGGGGAACACCGGGGAGCTGTTTTTT. Protein product: CASSAGGQGNTGELFF. The chain combines TRBV9 with TRBJ2-2, with D perhaps TRBD1 (5 bases). This CDR3 contains 16 residues. Trimming stripped 3 bases from V and 1 base from J, with 13 bases between. Germline-derived CDR1 and CDR2 are SGDLS and YYNGEE.

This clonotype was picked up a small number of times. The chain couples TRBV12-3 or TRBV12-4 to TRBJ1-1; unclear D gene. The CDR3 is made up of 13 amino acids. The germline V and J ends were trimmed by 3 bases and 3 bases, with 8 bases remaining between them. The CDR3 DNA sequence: TGTGCCAGCAGTTTCAGCCCCGACACTGAAGCTTTCTTT. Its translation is CASSFSPDTEAFF.

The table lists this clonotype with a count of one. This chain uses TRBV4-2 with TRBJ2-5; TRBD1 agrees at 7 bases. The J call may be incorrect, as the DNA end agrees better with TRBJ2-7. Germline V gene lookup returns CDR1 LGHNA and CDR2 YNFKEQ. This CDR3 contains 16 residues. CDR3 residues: CASSHKKDRQTYEQYF. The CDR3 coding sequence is TGTGCCAGCAGCCACAAGAAGGACAGGCAAACCTACGAGCAGTACTTC.

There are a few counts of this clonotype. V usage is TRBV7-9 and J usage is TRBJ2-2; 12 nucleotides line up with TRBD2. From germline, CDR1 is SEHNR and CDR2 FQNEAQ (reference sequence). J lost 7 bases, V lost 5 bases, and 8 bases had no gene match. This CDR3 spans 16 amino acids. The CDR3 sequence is CASSLTTSGGGGELFF. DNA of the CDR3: TGTGCCAGCAGCCTAACGACTAGCGGGGGAGGCGGGGAGCTGTTTTTT.

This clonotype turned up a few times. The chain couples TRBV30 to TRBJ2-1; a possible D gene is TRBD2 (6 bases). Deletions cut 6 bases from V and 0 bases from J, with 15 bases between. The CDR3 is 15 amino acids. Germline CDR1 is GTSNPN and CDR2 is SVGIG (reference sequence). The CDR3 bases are TGTGCCTGTACAAGCGGGTCAAGCTCCTACAATGAGCAGTTCTTC. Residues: CACTSGSSSYNEQFF.

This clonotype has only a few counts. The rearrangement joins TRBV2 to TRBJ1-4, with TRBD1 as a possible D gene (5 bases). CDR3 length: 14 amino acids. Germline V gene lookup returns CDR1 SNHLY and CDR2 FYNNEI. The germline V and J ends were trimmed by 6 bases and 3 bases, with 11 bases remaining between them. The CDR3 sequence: CASRAGLANEKLFF. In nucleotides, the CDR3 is TGTGCCAGCAGGGCAGGGTTGGCTAATGAAAAACTGTTTTTT.

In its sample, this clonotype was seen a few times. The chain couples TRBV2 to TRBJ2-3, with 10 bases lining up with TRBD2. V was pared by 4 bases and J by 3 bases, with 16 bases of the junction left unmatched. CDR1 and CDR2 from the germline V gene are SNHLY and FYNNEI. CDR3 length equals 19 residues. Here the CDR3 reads CASSGLQSERGGQTDTQYF. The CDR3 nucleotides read TGTGCCAGCAGTGGACTTCAGAGTGAGCGGGGGGGCCAAACAGATACGCAGTATTTT.

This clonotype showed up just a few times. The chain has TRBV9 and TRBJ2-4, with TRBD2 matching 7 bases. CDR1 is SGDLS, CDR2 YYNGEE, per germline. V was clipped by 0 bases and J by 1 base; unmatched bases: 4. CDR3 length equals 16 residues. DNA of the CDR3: TGTGCCAGCAGCGTAGGACTAGCTGGGGCCAAAAACATTCAGTACTTC. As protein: CASSVGLAGAKNIQYF.

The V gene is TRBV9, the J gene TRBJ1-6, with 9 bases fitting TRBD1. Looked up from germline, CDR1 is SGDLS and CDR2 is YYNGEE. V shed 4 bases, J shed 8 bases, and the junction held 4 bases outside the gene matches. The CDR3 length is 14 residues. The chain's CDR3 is CASSSDRGYSPLHF. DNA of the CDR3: TGTGCCAGCAGCTCCGACAGGGGGTATTCACCCCTCCACTTT.